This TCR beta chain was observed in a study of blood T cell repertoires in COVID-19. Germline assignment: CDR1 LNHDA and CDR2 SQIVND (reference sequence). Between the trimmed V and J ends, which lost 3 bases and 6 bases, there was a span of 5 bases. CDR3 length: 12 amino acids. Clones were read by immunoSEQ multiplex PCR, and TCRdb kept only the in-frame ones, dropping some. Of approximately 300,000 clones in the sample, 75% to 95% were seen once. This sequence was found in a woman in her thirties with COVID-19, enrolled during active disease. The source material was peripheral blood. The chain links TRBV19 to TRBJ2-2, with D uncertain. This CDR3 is CASSIRPGELFF. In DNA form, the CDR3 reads TGTGCCAGTAGTATCCGTCCCGGGGAGCTGTTTTTT.